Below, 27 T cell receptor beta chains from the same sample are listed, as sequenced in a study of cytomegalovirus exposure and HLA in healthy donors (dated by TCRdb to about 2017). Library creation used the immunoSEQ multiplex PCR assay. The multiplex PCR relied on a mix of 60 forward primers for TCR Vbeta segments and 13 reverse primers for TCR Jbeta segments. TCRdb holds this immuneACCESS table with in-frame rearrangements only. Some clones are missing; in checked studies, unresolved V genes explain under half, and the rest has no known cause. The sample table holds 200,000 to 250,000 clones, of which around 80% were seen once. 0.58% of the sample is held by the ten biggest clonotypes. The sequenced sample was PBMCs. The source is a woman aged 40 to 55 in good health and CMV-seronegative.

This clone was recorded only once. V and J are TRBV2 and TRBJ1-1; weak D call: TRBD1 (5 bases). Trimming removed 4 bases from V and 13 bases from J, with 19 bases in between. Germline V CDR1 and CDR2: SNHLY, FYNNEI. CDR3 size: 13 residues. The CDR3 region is CASSVRQIVLGFF. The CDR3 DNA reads TGTGCCAGCAGTGTGAGACAGATTGTTCTGGGTTTCTTT.

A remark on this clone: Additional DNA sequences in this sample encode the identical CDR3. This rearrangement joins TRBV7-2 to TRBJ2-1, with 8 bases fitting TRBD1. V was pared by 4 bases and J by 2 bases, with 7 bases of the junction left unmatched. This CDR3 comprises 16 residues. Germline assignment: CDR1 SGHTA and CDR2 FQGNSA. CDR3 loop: CASSSLDRDTYNEQFF. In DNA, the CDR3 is TGTGCCAGCAGCTCCCTGGACAGGGACACCTACAATGAGCAGTTCTTC. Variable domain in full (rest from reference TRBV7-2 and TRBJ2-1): GAGVSQSPSNKVTEKGKDVELRCDPISGHTALYWYRQSLGQGLEFLIYFQGNSAPDKSGLPSDRFSAERTGGSVSTLTIQRTQQEDSAVYLCASSSLDRDTYNEQFFGPGTRLTVL.

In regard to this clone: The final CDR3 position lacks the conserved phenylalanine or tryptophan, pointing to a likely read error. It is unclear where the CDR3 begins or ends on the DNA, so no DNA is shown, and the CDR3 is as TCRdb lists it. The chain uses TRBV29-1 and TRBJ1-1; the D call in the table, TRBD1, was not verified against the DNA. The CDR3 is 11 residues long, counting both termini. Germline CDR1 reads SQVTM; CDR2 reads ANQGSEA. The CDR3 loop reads CSARTGAVILL.

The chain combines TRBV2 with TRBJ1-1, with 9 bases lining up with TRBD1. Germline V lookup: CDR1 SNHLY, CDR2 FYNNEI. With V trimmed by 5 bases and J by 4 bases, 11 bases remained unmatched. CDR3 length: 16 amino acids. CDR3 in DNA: TGTGCCAGCAGTAAGGCCCCGGGACAGGGAACCACTGAAGCTTTCTTT. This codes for CASSKAPGQGTTEAFF.

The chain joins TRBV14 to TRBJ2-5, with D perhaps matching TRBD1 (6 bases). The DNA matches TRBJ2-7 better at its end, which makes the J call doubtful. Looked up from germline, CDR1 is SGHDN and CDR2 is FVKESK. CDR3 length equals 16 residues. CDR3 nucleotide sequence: TGTGCCAGCAGCCTTTACAGGGAACCCTACTACTACGAGCAGTACTTC. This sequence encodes CASSLYREPYYYEQYF.

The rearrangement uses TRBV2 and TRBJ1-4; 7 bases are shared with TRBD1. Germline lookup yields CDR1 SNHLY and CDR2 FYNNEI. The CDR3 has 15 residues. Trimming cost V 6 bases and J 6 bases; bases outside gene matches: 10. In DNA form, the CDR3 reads TGTGCCAGCAGACAAGGGACAGTGCCCTATGAAAAACTGTTTTTT. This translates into CASRQGTVPYEKLFF.

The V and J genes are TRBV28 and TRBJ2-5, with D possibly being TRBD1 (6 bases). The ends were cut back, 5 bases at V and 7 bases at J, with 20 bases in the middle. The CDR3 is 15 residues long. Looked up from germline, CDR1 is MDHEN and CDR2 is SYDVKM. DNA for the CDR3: TGTGCCAGCAGTCCCCTATTAGGGGGAAAGGGGACCCAGTACTTC. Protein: CASSPLLGGKGTQYF.

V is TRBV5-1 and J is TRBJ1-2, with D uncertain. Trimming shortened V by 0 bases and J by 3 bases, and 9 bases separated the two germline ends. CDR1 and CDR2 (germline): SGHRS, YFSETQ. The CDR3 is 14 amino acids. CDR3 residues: CASSLVEADYGYTF. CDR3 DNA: TGCGCCAGCAGCTTGGTTGAGGCCGACTATGGCTACACCTTC.

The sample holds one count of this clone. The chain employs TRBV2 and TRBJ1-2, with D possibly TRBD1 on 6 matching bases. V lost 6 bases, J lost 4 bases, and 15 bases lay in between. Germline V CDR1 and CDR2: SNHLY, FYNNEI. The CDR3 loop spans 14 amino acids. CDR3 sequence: CASRRTGTIYGYTF. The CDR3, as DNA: TGTGCCAGCAGGCGGACGGGGACAATCTATGGCTACACCTTC.

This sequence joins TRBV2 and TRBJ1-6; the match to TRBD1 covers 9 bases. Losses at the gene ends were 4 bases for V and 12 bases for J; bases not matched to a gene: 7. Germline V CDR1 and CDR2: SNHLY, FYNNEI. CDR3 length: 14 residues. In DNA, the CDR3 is TGTGCCAGCAGTGTTGGGACAGGGAGCTTACCCCTCCACTTT. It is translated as CASSVGTGSLPLHF.

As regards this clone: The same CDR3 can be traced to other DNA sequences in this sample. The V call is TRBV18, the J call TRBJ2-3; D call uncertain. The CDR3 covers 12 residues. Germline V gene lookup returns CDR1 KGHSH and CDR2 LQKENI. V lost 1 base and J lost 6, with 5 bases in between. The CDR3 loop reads CASSPLGDTQYF. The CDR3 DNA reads TGTGCCAGCTCACCACTCGGGGATACGCAGTATTTT.

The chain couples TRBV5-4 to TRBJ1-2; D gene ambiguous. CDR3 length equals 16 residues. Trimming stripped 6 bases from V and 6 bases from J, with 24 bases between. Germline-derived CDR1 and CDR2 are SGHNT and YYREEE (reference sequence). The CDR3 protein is CASKTSLGVGRDGYTF. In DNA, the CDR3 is TGTGCCAGCAAAACATCTTTGGGCGTGGGGAGGGATGGCTACACCTTC. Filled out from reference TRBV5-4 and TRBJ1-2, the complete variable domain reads ETGVTQSPTHLIKTRGQQVTLRCSSQSGHNTVSWYQQALGQGPQFIFQYYREEENGRGNFPPRFSGLQFPNYSSELNVNALELDDSALYLCASKTSLGVGRDGYTFGSGTRLTVV.

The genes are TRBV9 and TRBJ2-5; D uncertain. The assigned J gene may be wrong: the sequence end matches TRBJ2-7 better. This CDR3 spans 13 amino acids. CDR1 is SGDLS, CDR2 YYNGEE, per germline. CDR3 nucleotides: TGTGCCAGCAGCCCGGGTTCCGCCTACGAGCAGTACTTC. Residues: CASSPGSAYEQYF.

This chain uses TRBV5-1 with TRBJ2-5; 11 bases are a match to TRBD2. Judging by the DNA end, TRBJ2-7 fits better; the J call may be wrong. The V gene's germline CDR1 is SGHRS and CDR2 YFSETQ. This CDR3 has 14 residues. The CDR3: CASSFSGGAYEQYF. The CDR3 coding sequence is TGCGCCAGCAGCTTTAGCGGGGGGGCCTACGAGCAGTACTTC.

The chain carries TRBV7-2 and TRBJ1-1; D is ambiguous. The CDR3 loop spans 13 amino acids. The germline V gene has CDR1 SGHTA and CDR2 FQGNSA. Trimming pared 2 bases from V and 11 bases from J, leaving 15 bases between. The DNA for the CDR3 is TGTGCCAGCAGCTTAAAGGCTAACCTGGAGGCTTTCTTT. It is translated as CASSLKANLEAFF.

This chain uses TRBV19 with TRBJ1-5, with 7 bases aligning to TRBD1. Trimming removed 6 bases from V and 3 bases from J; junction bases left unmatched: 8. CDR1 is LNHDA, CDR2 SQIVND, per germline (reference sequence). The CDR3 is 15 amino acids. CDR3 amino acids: CASREPGQFNQPQHF. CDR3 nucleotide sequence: TGTGCCAGTAGGGAACCGGGACAGTTCAATCAGCCCCAGCATTTT.

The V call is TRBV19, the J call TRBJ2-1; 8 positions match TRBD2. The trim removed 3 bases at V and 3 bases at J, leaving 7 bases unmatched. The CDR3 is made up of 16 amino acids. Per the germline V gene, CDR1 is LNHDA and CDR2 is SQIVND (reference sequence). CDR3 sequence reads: CASSIDSGAGYNEQFF. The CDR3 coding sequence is TGTGCCAGTAGTATTGATAGCGGGGCAGGCTACAATGAGCAGTTCTTC.

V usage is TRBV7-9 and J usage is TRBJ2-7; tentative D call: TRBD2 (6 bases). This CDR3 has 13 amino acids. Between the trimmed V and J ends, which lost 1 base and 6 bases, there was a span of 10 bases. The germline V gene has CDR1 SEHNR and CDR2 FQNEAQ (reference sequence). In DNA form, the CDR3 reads TGTGCCAGCAGCTTAGTGGGCGGGGTCGAGCAGTACTTC. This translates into CASSLVGGVEQYF.

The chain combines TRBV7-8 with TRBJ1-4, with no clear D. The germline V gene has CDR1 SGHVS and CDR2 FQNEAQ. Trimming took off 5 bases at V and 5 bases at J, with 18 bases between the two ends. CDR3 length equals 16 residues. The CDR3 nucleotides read TGTGCCAGCAGCAGGTCGGCAGCACCCGGGAATGAAAAACTGTTTTTT. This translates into CASSRSAAPGNEKLFF.

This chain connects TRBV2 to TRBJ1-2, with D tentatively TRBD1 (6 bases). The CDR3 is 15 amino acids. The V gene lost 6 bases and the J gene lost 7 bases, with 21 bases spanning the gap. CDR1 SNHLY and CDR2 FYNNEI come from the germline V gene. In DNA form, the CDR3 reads TGTGCCAGCAGAACAGGGTTCGGGATTTCTTCTGGCTACACCTTC. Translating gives CASRTGFGISSGYTF.

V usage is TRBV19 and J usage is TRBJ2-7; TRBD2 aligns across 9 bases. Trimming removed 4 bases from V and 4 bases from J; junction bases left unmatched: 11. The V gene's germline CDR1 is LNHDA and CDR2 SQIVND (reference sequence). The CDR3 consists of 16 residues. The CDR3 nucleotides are TGTGCCAGTAGTACGGTCCGGGCTAGCGGGGCGTACGAGCAGTACTTC. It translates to CASSTVRASGAYEQYF.

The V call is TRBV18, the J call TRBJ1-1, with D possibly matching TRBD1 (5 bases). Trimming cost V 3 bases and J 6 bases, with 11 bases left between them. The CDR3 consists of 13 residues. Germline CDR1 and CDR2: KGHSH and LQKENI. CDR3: CASSPPATAEAFF. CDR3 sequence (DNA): TGTGCCAGCTCACCCCCCGCGACAGCTGAAGCTTTCTTT.

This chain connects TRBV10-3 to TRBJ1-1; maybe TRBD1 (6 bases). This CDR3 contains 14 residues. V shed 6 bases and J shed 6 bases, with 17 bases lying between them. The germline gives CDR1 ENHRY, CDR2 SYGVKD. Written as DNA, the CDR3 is TGTGCCATCAGGTCAGGGGAAGCGAGCGCTGAAGCTTTCTTT. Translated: CAIRSGEASAEAFF.

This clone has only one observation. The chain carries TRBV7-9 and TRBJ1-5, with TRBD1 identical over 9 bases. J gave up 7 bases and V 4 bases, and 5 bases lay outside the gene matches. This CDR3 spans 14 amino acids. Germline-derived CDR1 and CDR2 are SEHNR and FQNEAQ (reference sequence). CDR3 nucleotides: TGTGCCAGCAGCTCGGGACAGGGTGAACAGCCCCAGCATTTT. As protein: CASSSGQGEQPQHF.

The CDR3 loop is CASSRQRMNTEAFF. The CDR3 DNA follows: TGTGCCAGTAGTCGACAAAGGATGAACACTGAAGCTTTCTTT. The chain links TRBV19 to TRBJ1-1; no reliable D call. V lost 5 bases and J 0 bases, leaving 10 bases between the germline ends. The CDR3 has 14 amino acids. Per the germline V gene, CDR1 is LNHDA and CDR2 is SQIVND (reference sequence).

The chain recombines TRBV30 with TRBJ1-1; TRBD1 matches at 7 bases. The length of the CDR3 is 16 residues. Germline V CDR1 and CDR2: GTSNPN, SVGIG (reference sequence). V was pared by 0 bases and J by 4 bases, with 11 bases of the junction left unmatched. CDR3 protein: CAWSVSRGRMVTEAFF. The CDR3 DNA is TGTGCCTGGAGTGTGAGTAGGGGGCGCATGGTCACTGAAGCTTTCTTT.

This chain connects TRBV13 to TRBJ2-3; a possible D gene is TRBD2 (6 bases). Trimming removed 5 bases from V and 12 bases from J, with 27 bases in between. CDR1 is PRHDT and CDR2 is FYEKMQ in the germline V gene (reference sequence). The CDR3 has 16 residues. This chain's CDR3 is CASSLNPGGRRVTQYF. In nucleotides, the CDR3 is TGTGCCAGCAGCCTGAACCCCGGGGGAAGGAGGGTGACACAGTATTTT.